This is a list of T cell receptor beta chains from one sample in a study of T-cell memory formation after mild COVID-19. One entry per CDR3 protein results from TCRdb running MiXCR on the 5' RACE reads. The profile shows 55,000 to 70,000 distinct CDR3 sequences, about a quarter of them singletons. The sequencing input was PBMCs or a T cell subset sorted from them (not recorded which). The receptors stem from a man aged 18-30 years who had mild COVID-19 (a few samples of this study predate the infection). Cell type and time point are not known. The CDR3 runs from the conserved cysteine through the conserved F or W. The D gene is left open where the match is weak. Clone size is given for some rows only: seen once, a few or many times, or a class if the clone is expanded.

len	v_gene	j_gene	abundance	d_gene	CDR3aa	CDR3nt
16	TRBV6-6	TRBJ2-3	-	TRBD1	CASSRSGTGGFDTQYF	TGTGCCAGCAGTCGCTCCGGGACAGGGGGCTTCGATACGCAGTATTTT
14	TRBV6-5	TRBJ2-1	-	-	CASRNSRSLNEQFF	TGTGCCAGCAGAAATTCCCGGAGTCTCAATGAGCAGTTCTTC
15	TRBV6-5	TRBJ2-1	medium-sized	-	CASSLGRGSYNEQFF	TGTGCCAGCAGCCTGGGACGGGGCTCCTACAATGAGCAGTTCTTC
15	TRBV7-6	TRBJ2-5	-	-	CASSLDAATKETQYF	TGTGCCAGCAGCTTAGACGCGGCAACTAAAGAGACCCAGTACTTC
13	TRBV6-5	TRBJ1-5	-	-	CASSHRGNQPQHF	TGTGCCAGCAGTCACAGGGGCAATCAGCCCCAGCATTTT
12	TRBV27	TRBJ1-2	-	-	CASMAEPRGYTF	TGTGCCAGCATGGCCGAGCCTCGGGGCTACACCTTC
14	TRBV7-9	TRBJ2-1	-	-	CASSLAAGSGEQFF	TGTGCCAGCAGCTTAGCGGCAGGATCGGGCGAGCAGTTCTTC
14	TRBV9	TRBJ1-2	-	TRBD1	CASSAAGTGYGYTF	TGTGCCAGCAGCGCGGCCGGGACAGGCTATGGCTACACCTTC
16	TRBV4-1	TRBJ2-1	few	-	CASSQEEGPEYNEQFF	TGCGCCAGCAGCCAAGAGGAGGGTCCGGAATACAATGAGCAGTTCTTC
10	TRBV12-3/TRBV12-4	TRBJ2-3	-	-	CATRTDTQYF	TGTGCCACCCGCACAGATACGCAGTATTTT
13	TRBV5-5	TRBJ2-7	-	-	CASSGPGLDEQYF	TGTGCCAGCAGCGGCCCGGGGCTCGACGAGCAGTACTTC
14	TRBV2	TRBJ2-3	few	-	CASHQGPPADTQYF	TGTGCCAGCCACCAGGGCCCGCCGGCAGATACGCAGTATTTT
14	TRBV14	TRBJ2-2	-	-	CASSQWVLTGELFF	TGTGCCAGCAGCCAATGGGTCCTCACCGGGGAGCTGTTTTTT
14	TRBV5-4	TRBJ2-7	-	-	CASRLWGGLYEQYF	TGTGCCAGCAGACTCTGGGGGGGCCTTTACGAGCAGTACTTC
14	TRBV27	TRBJ2-1	many	-	CASSLYYQYNEQFF	TGTGCCAGCAGTTTATATTACCAATACAATGAGCAGTTCTTC
13	TRBV5-6	TRBJ2-5	-	-	CASSRGTEETQYF	TGTGCCAGCAGCCGGGGAACGGAAGAGACCCAGTACTTC
13	TRBV7-9	TRBJ1-2	-	-	CASSLRLNYGYTF	TGTGCCAGCAGCTTAAGACTGAACTATGGCTACACCTTC
23	TRBV7-9	TRBJ2-1	once	TRBD2	CASSFIWGHLITTSGGAPGEQFF	TGTGCCAGCAGCTTTATTTGGGGACACCTCATTACTACTAGCGGGGGGGCCCCCGGTGAGCAGTTCTTC
15	TRBV6-4	TRBJ2-1	many	TRBD2	CASSDSSGAYNEQFF	TGTGCCAGCAGTGACTCTAGCGGGGCCTACAATGAGCAGTTCTTC
17	TRBV12-3/TRBV12-4	TRBJ2-1	few	-	CASSFWGPRWSRDEQFF	TGTGCCAGCAGTTTCTGGGGGCCCCGGTGGTCAAGAGATGAGCAGTTCTTC
13	TRBV6-5	TRBJ2-1	many	-	CASRVTGYNEQFF	TGTGCCAGCAGGGTCACGGGGTACAATGAGCAGTTCTTC
15	TRBV7-2	TRBJ2-3	once	-	CASSPRAEVTDTQYF	TGTGCCAGCAGCCCCAGGGCCGAAGTCACAGATACGCAGTATTTT
15	TRBV7-2	TRBJ2-5	few	TRBD2	CASSVSGGARETQYF	TGTGCCAGCAGCGTTAGCGGGGGGGCCCGGGAGACCCAGTACTTC
13	TRBV12-3/TRBV12-4	TRBJ2-7	-	-	CASSLAGTYEQYF	TGTGCCAGCAGTTTAGCGGGAACCTACGAGCAGTACTTC
13	TRBV29-1	TRBJ2-7	few	TRBD2	CSVYPLGGAEQYF	TGCAGCGTTTATCCGTTGGGAGGGGCCGAGCAGTACTTC
14	TRBV3-1	TRBJ2-5	few	TRBD2	CASSQGPGLAGSHF	TGTGCCAGCAGCCAAGGCCCGGGACTAGCAGGGAGTCACTTT